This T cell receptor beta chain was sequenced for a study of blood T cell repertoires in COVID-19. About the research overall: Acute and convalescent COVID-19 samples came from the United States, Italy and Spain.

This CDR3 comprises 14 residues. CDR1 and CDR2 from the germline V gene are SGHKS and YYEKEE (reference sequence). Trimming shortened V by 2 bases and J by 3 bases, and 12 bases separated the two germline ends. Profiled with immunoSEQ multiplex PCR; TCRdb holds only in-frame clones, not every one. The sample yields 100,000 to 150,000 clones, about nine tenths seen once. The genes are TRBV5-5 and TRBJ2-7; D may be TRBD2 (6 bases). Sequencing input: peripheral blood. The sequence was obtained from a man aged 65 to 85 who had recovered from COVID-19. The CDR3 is CASSFRPGDYEQYF. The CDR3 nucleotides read TGTGCCAGCAGCTTCAGACCGGGGGACTACGAGCAGTACTTC.